This T cell receptor (beta chain) was identified in a study of blood T cell repertoires in COVID-19. Looking at the study overall: Samples representing acute and convalescent COVID-19 were sourced from the United States, Italy and Spain.

Seattle participants joined during active infection and were tracked over time. V was pared by 3 bases and J by 1 base, with 12 bases between. Germline CDR1 SGHKS, CDR2 YYEKEE (reference sequence). The CDR3 sequence is 15 residues long. This clone was seen a few times. Study processing details: How many nucleated cells were present was estimated from reference gene primer amplification. Profiled with immunoSEQ multiplex PCR; TCRdb holds only in-frame clones, not every one. That table furnishes V, J and clone size, whereas the DNA furnished D and trimming. Here the sample spans approximately 500,000 clones, approximately 91% being singletons.

This clonotype was sampled from a woman aged 50 to 65 with COVID-19, enrolled during active disease. Sequencing was carried out using peripheral blood. This chain connects TRBV5-5 to TRBJ2-3, with a tentative D call TRBD1 (6 bases). The CDR3 protein is CASSSYRARTDTQYF. The DNA of the CDR3 is TGTGCCAGCAGCTCTTACAGGGCACGCACAGATACGCAGTATTTT.